The count of the clone carrying this T cell receptor beta chain is one. The CDR3 sequence is 14 residues long. The ends lost 3 bases at V and 5 bases at J; junction bases unmatched: 2. Germline loops: CDR1 KGHSH, CDR2 LQKENI. The record originates from a study of blood T cell repertoires in COVID-19. TCRdb keeps only in-frame clones here, not all; method: immunoSEQ multiplex PCR. Of roughly 170,000 clones in the sample, around 83% were seen once. The source of this sequence is a woman in her forties or fifties in a cohort exposed to, infected with or recovered from COVID-19 (not recorded which). The source material was PBMCs or T cells enriched from blood (not recorded which). This rearrangement joins TRBV18 to TRBJ1-2; 11 nucleotides match TRBD1. This CDR3 reads CASSPGQGEYGYTF. The CDR3 DNA follows: TGTGCCAGCTCACCGGGACAGGGGGAGTATGGCTACACCTTC.